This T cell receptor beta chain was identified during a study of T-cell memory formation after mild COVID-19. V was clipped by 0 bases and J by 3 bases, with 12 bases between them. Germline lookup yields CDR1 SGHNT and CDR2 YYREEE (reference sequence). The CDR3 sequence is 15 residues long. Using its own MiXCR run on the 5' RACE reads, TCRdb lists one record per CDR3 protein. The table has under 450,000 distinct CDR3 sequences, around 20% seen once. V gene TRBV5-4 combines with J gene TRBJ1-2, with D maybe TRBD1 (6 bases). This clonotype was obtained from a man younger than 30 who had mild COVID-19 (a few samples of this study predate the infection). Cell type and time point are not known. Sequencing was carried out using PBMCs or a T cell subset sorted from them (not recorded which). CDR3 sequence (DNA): TGTGCCAGCAGCTTGGCCGGGGGGCAGGACTATGGCTACACCTTC. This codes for CASSLAGGQDYGYTF.